Included here is one TCR beta chain sequence, with context. What it recognizes is unknown. The data belong to a study of blood T cells in healthy people across ages. General study points: Both higher diversity and more naive CD4+ cells marked long-lived donors when set against aged donors. CMV status of donors was unknown, possibly confounding expanded clonotype changes.

Primers used in a second PCR of about 7 to 12 cycles were a sample-barcoded 5' primer and a J-beta primer mix. TCRdb ran MiXCR on the 5' RACE reads and lists one entry per CDR3 protein. The sample includes about 780,000 distinct CDR3 sequences, roughly 46% of them seen just once. Per germline, CDR1 SGHTA and CDR2 FQGNSA. This CDR3 contains 14 residues. Material: blood. The receptor was isolated from a man older than 75 in good health. The gene calls are TRBV7-2 and TRBJ2-5; D unresolved. The end of the DNA is better explained by TRBJ2-7, so the J call may be wrong. CDR3 protein: CASSLGGFGPEQYF. The CDR3 nucleotides read TGTGCCAGCAGCTTAGGGGGTTTCGGGCCCGAGCAGTACTTC.